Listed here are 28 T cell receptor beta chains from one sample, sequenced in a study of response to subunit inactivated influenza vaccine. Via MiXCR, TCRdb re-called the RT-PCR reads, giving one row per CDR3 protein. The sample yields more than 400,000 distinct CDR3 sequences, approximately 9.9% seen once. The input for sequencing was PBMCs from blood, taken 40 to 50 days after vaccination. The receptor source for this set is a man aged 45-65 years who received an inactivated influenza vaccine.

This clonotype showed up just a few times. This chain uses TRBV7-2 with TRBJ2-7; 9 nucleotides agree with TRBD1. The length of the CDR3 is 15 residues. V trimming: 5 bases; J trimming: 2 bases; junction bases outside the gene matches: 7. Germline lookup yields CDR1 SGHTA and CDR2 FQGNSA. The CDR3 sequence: CASSAPGTGTYEQYF. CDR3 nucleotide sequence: TGTGCCAGCAGCGCTCCCGGGACAGGGACCTACGAGCAGTACTTC.

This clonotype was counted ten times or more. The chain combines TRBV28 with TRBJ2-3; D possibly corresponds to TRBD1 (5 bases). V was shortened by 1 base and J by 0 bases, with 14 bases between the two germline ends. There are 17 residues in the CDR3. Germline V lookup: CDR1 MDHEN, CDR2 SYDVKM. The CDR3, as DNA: TGTGCCAGCAGTTTATACCCCTCGACAGAGAGCACAGATACGCAGTATTTT. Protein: CASSLYPSTESTDTQYF.

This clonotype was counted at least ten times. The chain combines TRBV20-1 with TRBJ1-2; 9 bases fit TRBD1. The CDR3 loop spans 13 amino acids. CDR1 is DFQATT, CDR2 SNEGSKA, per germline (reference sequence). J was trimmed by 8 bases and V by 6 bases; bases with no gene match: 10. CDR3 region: CSANRGRDSGYTF. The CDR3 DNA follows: TGCAGTGCAAACAGGGGGCGCGATTCGGGCTACACCTTC.

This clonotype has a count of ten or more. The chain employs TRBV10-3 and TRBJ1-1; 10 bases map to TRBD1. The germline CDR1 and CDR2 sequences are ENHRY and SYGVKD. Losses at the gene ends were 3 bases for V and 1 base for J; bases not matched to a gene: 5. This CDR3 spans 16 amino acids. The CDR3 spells CAISDTDRGGNTEAFF. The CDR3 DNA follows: TGTGCCATCAGTGACACGGACAGGGGGGGGAACACTGAAGCTTTCTTT.

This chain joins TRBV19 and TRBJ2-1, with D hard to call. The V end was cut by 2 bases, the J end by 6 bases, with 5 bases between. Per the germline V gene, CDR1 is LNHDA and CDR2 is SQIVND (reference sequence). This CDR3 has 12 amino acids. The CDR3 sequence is CASSIWCNEQFF. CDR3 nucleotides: TGTGCCAGTAGTATATGGTGCAATGAGCAGTTCTTC.

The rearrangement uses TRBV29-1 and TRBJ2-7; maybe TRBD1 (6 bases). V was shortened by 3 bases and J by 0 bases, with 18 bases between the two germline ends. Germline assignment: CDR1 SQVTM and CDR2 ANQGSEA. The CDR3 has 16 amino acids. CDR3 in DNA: TGCAGCGTTGAGGGGGCACGGGACGGACCCTCCTACGAGCAGTACTTC. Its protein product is CSVEGARDGPSYEQYF.

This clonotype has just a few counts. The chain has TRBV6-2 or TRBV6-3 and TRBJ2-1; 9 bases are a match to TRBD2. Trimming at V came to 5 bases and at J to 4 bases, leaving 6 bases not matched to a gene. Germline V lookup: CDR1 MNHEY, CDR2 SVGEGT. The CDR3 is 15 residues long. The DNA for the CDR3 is TGTGCCAGCAGTGTAGCGGGAGTTACTTACAATGAGCAGTTCTTC. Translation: CASSVAGVTYNEQFF.

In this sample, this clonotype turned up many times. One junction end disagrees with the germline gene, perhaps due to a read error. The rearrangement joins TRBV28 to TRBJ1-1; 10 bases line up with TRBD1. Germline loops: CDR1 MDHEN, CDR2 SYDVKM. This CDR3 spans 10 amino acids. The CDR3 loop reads CAVRDRGSHF. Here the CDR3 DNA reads TGTGCCGTCCGGGACAGGGGTTCCCACTTT.

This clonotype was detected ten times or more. The CDR3 reads CSARTGPTSQPQHF. CDR3 coding DNA: TGCAGTGCTAGGACAGGGCCGACGAGTCAGCCCCAGCATTTT. This chain connects TRBV20-1 to TRBJ1-5; 7 bases fit TRBD1. The CDR3 extends over 14 amino acids. The ends lost 3 bases at V and 6 bases at J; junction bases unmatched: 8. Germline V CDR1 and CDR2: DFQATT, SNEGSKA (reference sequence).

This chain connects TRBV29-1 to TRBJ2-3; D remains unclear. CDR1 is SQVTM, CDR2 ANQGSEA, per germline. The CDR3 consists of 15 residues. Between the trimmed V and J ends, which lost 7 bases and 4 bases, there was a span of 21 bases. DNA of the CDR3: TGCAGCGCCCCAAAGGGTTCCGGCAGCGCAGATACGCAGTATTTT. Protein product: CSAPKGSGSADTQYF.

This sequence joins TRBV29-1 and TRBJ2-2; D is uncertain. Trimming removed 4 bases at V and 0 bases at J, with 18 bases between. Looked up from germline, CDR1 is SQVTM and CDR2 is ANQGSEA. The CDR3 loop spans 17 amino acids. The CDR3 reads CSVGRNRFVSNTGELFF. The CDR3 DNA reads TGCAGCGTTGGTCGTAACCGTTTTGTCTCGAACACCGGGGAGCTGTTTTTT.

For the CDR3, the DNA is TGCGCCAGCAGCTTGTCCACCAATGAGCAGTTCTTC. Translating gives CASSLSTNEQFF. J is TRBJ2-1 and V is TRBV5-1, with D hard to call. The CDR3 covers 12 residues. The V and J ends lost 1 base and 6 bases respectively, with 5 bases between them. In germline, CDR1 is SGHRS, CDR2 YFSETQ. Using reference TRBV5-1 and TRBJ2-1 for the parts outside the CDR3, the full variable domain is KAGVTQTPRYLIKTRGQQVTLSCSPISGHRSVSWYQQTPGQGLQFLFEYFSETQRNKGNFPGRFSGRQFSNSRSEMNVSTLELGDSALYLCASSLSTNEQFFGPGTRLTVL.

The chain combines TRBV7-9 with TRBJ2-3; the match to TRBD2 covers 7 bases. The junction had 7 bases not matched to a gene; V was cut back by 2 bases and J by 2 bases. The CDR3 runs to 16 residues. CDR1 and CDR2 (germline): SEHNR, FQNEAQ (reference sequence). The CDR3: CASSLYGRWDTDTQYF. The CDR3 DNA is TGTGCCAGCAGCTTATACGGGAGGTGGGACACAGATACGCAGTATTTT.

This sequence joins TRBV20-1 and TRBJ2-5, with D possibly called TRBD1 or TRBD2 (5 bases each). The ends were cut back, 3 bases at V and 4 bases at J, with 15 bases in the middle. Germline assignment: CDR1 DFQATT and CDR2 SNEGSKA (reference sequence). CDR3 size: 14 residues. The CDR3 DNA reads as TGCAGTGCTAGGTCCCCACTCGGGGCAGAGACCCAGTACTTC. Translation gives CSARSPLGAETQYF.

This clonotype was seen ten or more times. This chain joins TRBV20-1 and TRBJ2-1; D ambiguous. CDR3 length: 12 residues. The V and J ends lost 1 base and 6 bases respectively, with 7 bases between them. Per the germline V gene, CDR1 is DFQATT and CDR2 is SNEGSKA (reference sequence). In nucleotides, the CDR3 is TGCAGTGCTAGAGTGGATATCAATGAGCAGTTCTTC. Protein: CSARVDINEQFF.

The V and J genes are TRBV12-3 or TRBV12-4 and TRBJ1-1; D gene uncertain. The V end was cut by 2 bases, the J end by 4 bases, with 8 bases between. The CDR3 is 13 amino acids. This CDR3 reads CASSLLESTEAFF. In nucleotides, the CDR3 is TGTGCCAGCAGTTTATTGGAGTCCACTGAAGCTTTCTTT.

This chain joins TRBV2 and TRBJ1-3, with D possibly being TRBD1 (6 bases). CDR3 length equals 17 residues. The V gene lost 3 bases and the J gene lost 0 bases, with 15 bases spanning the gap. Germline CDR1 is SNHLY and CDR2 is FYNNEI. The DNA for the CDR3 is TGTGCCAGCAGTGACCTATTGGAGGGGGGCTCTGGAAACACCATATATTTT. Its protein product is CASSDLLEGGSGNTIYF. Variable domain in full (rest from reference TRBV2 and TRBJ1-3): EPEVTQTPSHQVTQMGQEVILRCVPISNHLYFYWYRQILGQKVEFLVSFYNNEISEKSEIFDDQFSVERPDGSNFTLKIRSTKLEDSAMYFCASSDLLEGGSGNTIYFGEGSWLTVV.

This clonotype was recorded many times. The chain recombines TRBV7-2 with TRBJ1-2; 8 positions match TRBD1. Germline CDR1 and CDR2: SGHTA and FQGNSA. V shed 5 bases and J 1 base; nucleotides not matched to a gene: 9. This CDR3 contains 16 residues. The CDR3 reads CASSPTGTGLNYGYTF. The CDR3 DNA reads TGTGCCAGCAGCCCTACGGGGACAGGCCTTAACTATGGCTACACCTTC.

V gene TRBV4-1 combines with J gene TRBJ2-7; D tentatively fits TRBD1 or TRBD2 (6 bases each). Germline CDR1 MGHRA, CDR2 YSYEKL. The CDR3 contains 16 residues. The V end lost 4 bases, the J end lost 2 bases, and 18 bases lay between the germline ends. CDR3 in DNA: TGCGCCAGCAGCCTCTCGGTAGAGGGGGAGGCCTACGAGCAGTACTTC. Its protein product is CASSLSVEGEAYEQYF.

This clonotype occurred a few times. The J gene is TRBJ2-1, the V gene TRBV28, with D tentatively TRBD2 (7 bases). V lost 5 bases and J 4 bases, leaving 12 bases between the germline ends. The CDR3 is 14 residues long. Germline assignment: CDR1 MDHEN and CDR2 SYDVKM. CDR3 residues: CASSTGGPYNEQFF. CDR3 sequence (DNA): TGTGCCAGCAGTACCGGGGGGCCATACAATGAGCAGTTCTTC.

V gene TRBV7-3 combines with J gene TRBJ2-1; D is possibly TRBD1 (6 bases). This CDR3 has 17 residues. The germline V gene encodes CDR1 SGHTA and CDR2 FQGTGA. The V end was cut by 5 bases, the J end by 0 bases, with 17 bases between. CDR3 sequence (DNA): TGTGCCAGCAGCATCTCATCGGACAGTAGCTCCTACAATGAGCAGTTCTTC. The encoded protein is CASSISSDSSSYNEQFF. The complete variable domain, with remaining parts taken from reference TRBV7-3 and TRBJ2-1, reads GAGVSQTPSNKVTEKGKYVELRCDPISGHTALYWYRQSLGQGPEFLIYFQGTGAADDSGLPNDRFFAVRPEGSVSTLKIQRTERGDSAVYLCASSISSDSSSYNEQFFGPGTRLTVL.

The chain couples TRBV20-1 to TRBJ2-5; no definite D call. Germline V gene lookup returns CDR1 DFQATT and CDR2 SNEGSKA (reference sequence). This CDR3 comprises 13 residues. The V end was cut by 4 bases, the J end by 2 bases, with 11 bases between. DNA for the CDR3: TGCAGTGCTACCCAAAGGGCTCAAGAGACCCAGTACTTC. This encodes CSATQRAQETQYF.

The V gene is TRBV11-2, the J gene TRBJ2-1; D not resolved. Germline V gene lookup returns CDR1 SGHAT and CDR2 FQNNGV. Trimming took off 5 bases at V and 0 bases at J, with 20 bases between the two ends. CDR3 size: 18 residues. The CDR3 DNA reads TGTGCCAGCAGCCTAAGTTCACCCCTCCTCCGCTCCTACAATGAGCAGTTCTTC. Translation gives CASSLSSPLLRSYNEQFF.

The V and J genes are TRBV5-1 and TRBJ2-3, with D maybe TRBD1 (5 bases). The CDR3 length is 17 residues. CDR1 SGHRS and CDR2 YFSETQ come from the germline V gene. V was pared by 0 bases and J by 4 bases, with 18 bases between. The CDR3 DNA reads TGCGCCAGCAGCTTGGAGGGTGGACACCGCTTCCCAGATACGCAGTATTTT. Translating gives CASSLEGGHRFPDTQYF.

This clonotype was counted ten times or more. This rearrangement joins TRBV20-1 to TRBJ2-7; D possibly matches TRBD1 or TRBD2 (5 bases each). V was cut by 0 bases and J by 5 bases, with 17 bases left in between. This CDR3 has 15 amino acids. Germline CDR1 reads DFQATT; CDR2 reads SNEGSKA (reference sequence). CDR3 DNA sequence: TGCAGTGCTAGAGAGTTGGGGCAGGAGGCTCACGAGCAGTACTTC. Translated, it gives CSARELGQEAHEQYF.

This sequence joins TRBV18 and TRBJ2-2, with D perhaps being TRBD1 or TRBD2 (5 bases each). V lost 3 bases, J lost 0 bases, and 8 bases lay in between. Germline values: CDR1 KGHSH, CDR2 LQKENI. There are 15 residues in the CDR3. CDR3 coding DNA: TGTGCCAGCTCACCGGGACCGTCGAACACCGGGGAGCTGTTTTTT. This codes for CASSPGPSNTGELFF.

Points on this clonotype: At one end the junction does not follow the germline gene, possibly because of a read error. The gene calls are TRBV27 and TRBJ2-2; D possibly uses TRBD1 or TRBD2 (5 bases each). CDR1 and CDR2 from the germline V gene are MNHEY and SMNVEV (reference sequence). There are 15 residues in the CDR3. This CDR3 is CATSFEGRWTGELFF. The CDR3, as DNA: TGTGCCACCAGTTTCGAGGGGCGCTGGACCGGGGAGCTGTTTTTT.

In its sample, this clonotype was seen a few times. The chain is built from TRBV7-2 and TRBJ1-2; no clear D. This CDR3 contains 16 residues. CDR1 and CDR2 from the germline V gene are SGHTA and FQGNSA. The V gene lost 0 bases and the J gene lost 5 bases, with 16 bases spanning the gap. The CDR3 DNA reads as TGTGCCAGCAGCTTAGCAGGCCAGGTCCCTAGGTATGGCTACACCTTC. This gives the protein CASSLAGQVPRYGYTF.